Shown below are 32 T cell receptor beta chains from a single sample sequenced in a study of shared clonotypes between healthy human individuals. Naive CD8 cells lacked CD45RO and underwent positive selection for CCR7, leaving out terminally differentiated effector memory CD45RA+ cells. Sequencing was performed with immunoSEQ multiplex PCR; in TCRdb, only in-frame clones are kept and a portion is missing. The sample has around 2.1 million clones; about 93% are singletons. The material sequenced was naive CD8+ T cells from PBMCs. Receptors originate from a man aged 18 to 29 in good health. Some clones in this sample may be carry-over from other donors' samples.

The chain uses TRBV7-3 and TRBJ2-5; D gene uncertain. CDR1 and CDR2 (germline): SGHTA, FQGTGA. CDR3 length equals 13 residues. V was trimmed by 5 bases and J by 5 bases, leaving 12 bases between them. DNA of the CDR3: TGTGCCAGCAGCCCACAAGGGTGGGAGACCCAGTACTTC. Protein sequence: CASSPQGWETQYF.

The chain joins TRBV7-8 to TRBJ2-3; 9 bases line up with TRBD2. Germline loops: CDR1 SGHVS, CDR2 FQNEAQ. V gave up 5 bases and J gave up 3 bases; unmatched junction bases: 6. The CDR3 is 15 amino acids. CDR3 loop: CASSPTSGPTDTQYF. CDR3 bases: TGTGCCAGCAGCCCAACTAGCGGGCCTACAGATACGCAGTATTTT.

This chain links TRBV19 with TRBJ1-2; D is unclear. Trimming shortened V by 4 bases and J by 4 bases, and 13 bases separated the two germline ends. Germline-derived CDR1 and CDR2 are LNHDA and SQIVND (reference sequence). The CDR3 length is 14 residues. CDR3 protein: CASSTFGGLYGYTF. The CDR3 DNA follows: TGTGCCAGTAGTACTTTCGGAGGCCTCTATGGCTACACCTTC.

The chain joins TRBV6-5 to TRBJ2-1; 8 bases are a match to TRBD1. The CDR3 is made up of 14 amino acids. Trimming at V came to 5 bases and at J to 3 bases, leaving 3 bases not matched to a gene. In germline, CDR1 is MNHEY, CDR2 SVGAGI. This chain's CDR3 is CASSPDRVYNEQFF. CDR3 DNA: TGTGCCAGCAGTCCGGACAGGGTCTACAATGAGCAGTTCTTC.

The gene calls are TRBV30 and TRBJ1-1, with D possibly TRBD1 on 5 matching bases. Trimming left V 0 bases short and J 7 bases short, with 15 bases between. The CDR3 sequence is 14 residues long. The germline CDR1 and CDR2 sequences are GTSNPN and SVGIG (reference sequence). The CDR3 is CAWSVLGVSGEAFF. In DNA form, the CDR3 reads TGTGCCTGGAGTGTACTAGGGGTAAGTGGTGAAGCTTTCTTT.

This clone was counted a single time. This chain joins TRBV28 and TRBJ2-3; D may match TRBD1 or TRBD2 (5 bases each). Germline assignment: CDR1 MDHEN and CDR2 SYDVKM. The CDR3 has 13 amino acids. V lost 4 bases and J lost 4, with 9 bases in between. The CDR3 DNA sequence: TGTGCCAGCAGTTCTCGGGGCCCAGATACGCAGTATTTT. It specifies CASSSRGPDTQYF.

The chain joins TRBV30 to TRBJ2-3; 14 bases are shared with TRBD2. With V trimmed by 1 base and J by 6 bases, 6 bases remained unmatched. This CDR3 spans 16 amino acids. The V gene's germline CDR1 is GTSNPN and CDR2 SVGIG (reference sequence). This CDR3 reads CAWSGPGLAGEDTQYF. The CDR3 coding sequence is TGTGCCTGGAGTGGACCGGGACTAGCGGGAGAGGATACGCAGTATTTT.

V gene TRBV5-4 combines with J gene TRBJ2-1, with a possible D match to TRBD2 (6 bases). The CDR3 sequence is 15 residues long. In germline, CDR1 is SGHNT, CDR2 YYREEE (reference sequence). Trimming removed 2 bases at V and 8 bases at J, with 17 bases between. CDR3 in amino acids: CASSFRGGNGDEQFF. For the CDR3, the DNA is TGTGCCAGCAGCTTTCGTGGGGGGAATGGCGATGAGCAGTTCTTC.

The chain carries TRBV9 and TRBJ2-7; D assignment may be TRBD1 or TRBD2 (6 bases each). This CDR3 is 13 amino acids long. Germline loops: CDR1 SGDLS, CDR2 YYNGEE. V lost 3 bases, J lost 3 bases, and 10 bases lay in between. CDR3 in amino acids: CASSEGGYYEQYF. As DNA, the CDR3 is TGTGCCAGCAGCGAGGGGGGTTACTACGAGCAGTACTTC.

This rearrangement joins TRBV6-1 to TRBJ1-1, with D perhaps TRBD1 (6 bases). CDR1 and CDR2 from the germline V gene are MNHNS and SASEGT. V lost 0 bases and J lost 4, with 12 bases in between. The CDR3 is made up of 15 amino acids. CDR3 sequence: CASSEARDMLTEAFF. DNA for the CDR3: TGTGCCAGCAGTGAAGCAAGGGACATGCTCACTGAAGCTTTCTTT.

This chain connects TRBV7-6 to TRBJ2-7; 9 bases are a match to TRBD1. Germline V CDR1 and CDR2: SGHVS, FNYEAQ. This CDR3 region has 17 residues. The J segment lost 6 bases and the V segment lost 5 bases, leaving 17 bases of the junction unmatched. The CDR3 is CASSLKGRWTGASEQYF. The CDR3 DNA is TGTGCCAGCAGCCTAAAGGGTCGCTGGACAGGGGCGAGCGAGCAGTACTTC. The variable domain in full, with the rest retrieved from reference TRBV7-6 and TRBJ2-7, is GAGVSQSPRYKVTKRGQDVALRCDPISGHVSLYWYRQALGQGPEFLTYFNYEAQQDKSGLPNDRFSAERPEGSISTLTIQRTEQRDSAMYRCASSLKGRWTGASEQYFGPGTRLTVT.

This sequence joins TRBV4-1 and TRBJ1-1; D not resolved. The V end was cut by 4 bases, the J end by 5 bases, with 14 bases between. The germline CDR1 and CDR2 sequences are MGHRA and YSYEKL. The CDR3 runs to 14 residues. CDR3 region: CASSPDLGRTEAFF. The DNA for the CDR3 is TGCGCCAGCAGCCCGGACCTGGGGAGGACTGAAGCTTTCTTT.

In its sample, this clone was seen once. The V call is TRBV28, the J call TRBJ2-7, with a possible D match to TRBD2 (6 bases). Trimming took 3 bases from V and 6 from J, leaving 15 bases between them. The CDR3 runs to 14 residues. Germline V CDR1 and CDR2: MDHEN, SYDVKM. The CDR3 DNA is TGTGCCAGCAGTTTCGCGGGGAATTCGTTCGAGCAGTACTTC. Its translation: CASSFAGNSFEQYF.

The J gene is TRBJ2-1, the V gene TRBV29-1; unclear D gene. The CDR3 is made up of 16 amino acids. V gave up 7 bases and J gave up 0 bases, with 19 bases separating them. Germline assignment: CDR1 SQVTM and CDR2 ANQGSEA. CDR3: CSAIPRLSSSYNEQFF. DNA for the CDR3: TGCAGCGCCATCCCTAGACTTAGTTCCTCCTACAATGAGCAGTTCTTC.

In regard to this clone: Within the sample, other DNA sequences also encode this same CDR3. This rearrangement joins TRBV5-1 to TRBJ1-1, with D maybe TRBD1 (5 bases). V was pared by 0 bases and J by 1 base, with 10 bases between. The length of the CDR3 is 15 residues. Germline V gene lookup returns CDR1 SGHRS and CDR2 YFSETQ. The CDR3 DNA follows: TGCGCCAGCAGCTTGGGTCCGGGGACGAACACTGAAGCTTTCTTT. Translated: CASSLGPGTNTEAFF. The entire variable domain, with the rest obtained from reference TRBV5-1 and TRBJ1-1, is as follows: KAGVTQTPRYLIKTRGQQVTLSCSPISGHRSVSWYQQTPGQGLQFLFEYFSETQRNKGNFPGRFSGRQFSNSRSEMNVSTLELGDSALYLCASSLGPGTNTEAFFGQGTRLTVV.

The chain recombines TRBV27 with TRBJ2-1; TRBD1 aligns across 8 bases. The CDR3 extends over 15 amino acids. CDR1 and CDR2 from the germline V gene are MNHEY and SMNVEV (reference sequence). With V trimmed by 5 bases and J by 9 bases, 12 bases remained unmatched. CDR3 sequence: CASSPYPDRAGEQFF. The CDR3 bases are TGTGCCAGCAGTCCCTACCCGGACAGGGCGGGTGAGCAGTTCTTC.

The CDR3 nucleotides read TGTGCCAGCAGTTCCACTCCGGGGGAGGATACGCAGTATTTT. Translated: CASSSTPGEDTQYF. V is TRBV28 and J is TRBJ2-3; D may be TRBD2 (6 bases). This CDR3 spans 14 amino acids. Trimming removed 4 bases at V and 6 bases at J, with 14 bases between. Germline CDR1 and CDR2: MDHEN and SYDVKM.

The chain employs TRBV7-2 and TRBJ1-2; possibly TRBD1 for D (6 bases). V was cut by 3 bases and J by 4 bases, with 9 bases left in between. This CDR3 has 13 residues. Germline assignment: CDR1 SGHTA and CDR2 FQGNSA. CDR3 DNA: TGTGCCAGCAGCTTCAAGGGGGTCTATGGCTACACCTTC. This sequence encodes CASSFKGVYGYTF.

The CDR3 protein is CASSFSLLAAYNEQFF. CDR3 sequence (DNA): TGTGCCAGCAGTTTCTCATTACTAGCGGCCTACAATGAGCAGTTCTTC. This rearrangement joins TRBV27 to TRBJ2-1, with TRBD2 matching over 8 bases. CDR1 and CDR2 from the germline V gene are MNHEY and SMNVEV (reference sequence). The CDR3 loop spans 16 amino acids. V lost 3 bases to trimming and J lost 2 bases; unmatched junction nucleotides: 6.

V gene TRBV6-5 combines with J gene TRBJ2-7, with D perhaps TRBD1 (5 bases). The CDR3 runs 14 residues. Trimming cost V 1 base and J 2 bases, with 9 bases left between them. Germline V gene data show CDR1 as MNHEY and CDR2 as SVGAGI. DNA of the CDR3: TGTGCCAGCAGTTACTTGGCGACAGCCTACGAGCAGTACTTC. As protein: CASSYLATAYEQYF.

This chain links TRBV15 with TRBJ2-7; 8 nucleotides match TRBD1. Losses at the gene ends were 5 bases for V and 2 bases for J; bases not matched to a gene: 5. The germline CDR1 and CDR2 sequences are LNHNV and YYDKDF (reference sequence). This CDR3 is built from 14 residues. In DNA, the CDR3 is TGTGCCACCAGCCTCGGACAGGGCCCCTACGAGCAGTACTTC. Its translation: CATSLGQGPYEQYF.

This chain joins TRBV6-4 and TRBJ2-7; perhaps TRBD2 as D (6 bases). Germline V gene sequence: CDR1 MRHNA, CDR2 SNTAGT. V gave up 9 bases and J gave up 0 bases, with 21 bases separating them. The CDR3 totals 16 residues. This chain's CDR3 is CASRRYSGQSSYEQYF. CDR3 nucleotides: TGTGCCAGTCGGCGGTATAGCGGCCAAAGCTCCTACGAGCAGTACTTC.

The rearrangement joins TRBV9 to TRBJ1-1, with D perhaps TRBD1 (5 bases). V lost 0 bases and J 3 bases, leaving 15 bases between the germline ends. The germline V gene encodes CDR1 SGDLS and CDR2 YYNGEE. The CDR3 has 16 amino acids. Here the CDR3 DNA reads TGTGCCAGCAGCGTAGGTTCCGGGGGAGGGCACACTGAAGCTTTCTTT. It encodes CASSVGSGGGHTEAFF.

The V gene is TRBV28, the J gene TRBJ2-7; TRBD2 matches 7 bases. Germline V gene lookup returns CDR1 MDHEN and CDR2 SYDVKM. There are 15 residues in the CDR3. Trimming cost V 2 bases and J 5 bases; bases outside gene matches: 9. As DNA, the CDR3 is TGTGCCAGCAGTTTACCCGGGGAGGGGAAGCACGAGCAGTACTTC. Translated, it gives CASSLPGEGKHEQYF.

This clone came up once. The chain couples TRBV4-2 to TRBJ2-7; 11 nucleotides agree with TRBD2. The germline CDR1 and CDR2 sequences are LGHNA and YNFKEQ. The CDR3 runs 15 residues. The V gene end was trimmed by 4 bases and the J gene end by 0 bases; junction bases not matched to a gene: 2. The CDR3: CASSRGLAASYEQYF. CDR3 sequence (DNA): TGTGCCAGCAGCCGGGGACTAGCGGCCTCCTACGAGCAGTACTTC.

The chain uses TRBV9 and TRBJ1-1, with a weak D call TRBD1 (5 bases). The germline V gene has CDR1 SGDLS and CDR2 YYNGEE. V was cut by 4 bases and J by 8 bases, with 12 bases left in between. The CDR3 covers 12 residues. DNA for the CDR3: TGTGCCAGCAGCCGCCCCGGACACGAAGCTTTCTTT. Translation: CASSRPGHEAFF.

Points on this clone: Other nucleotide sequences in the sample specify the same CDR3. The V call is TRBV27, the J call TRBJ2-7; 8 nucleotides agree with TRBD2. The CDR3 runs to 12 residues. Germline V CDR1 and CDR2: MNHEY, SMNVEV (reference sequence). With V trimmed by 3 bases and J by 7 bases, 2 bases remained unmatched. The CDR3 reads CASSFLAGEQYF. CDR3 bases: TGTGCCAGCAGTTTTCTAGCGGGTGAGCAGTACTTC.

This rearrangement joins TRBV9 to TRBJ1-2; 12 bases align to TRBD1. CDR1 is SGDLS, CDR2 YYNGEE, per germline. CDR3 length: 16 amino acids. V lost 2 bases and J lost 3; bases outside the gene matches: 5. CDR3 region: CASSVGQGAPDYGYTF. The DNA for the CDR3 is TGTGCCAGCAGCGTGGGACAGGGGGCGCCGGACTATGGCTACACCTTC.

About this clone: One junction end does not reproduce the germline sequence, and a read error may be involved. This chain joins TRBV30 and TRBJ2-1; D could derive from TRBD1 or TRBD2 (5 bases each). CDR1 and CDR2 (germline): GTSNPN, SVGIG (reference sequence). The CDR3 loop spans 11 amino acids. The CDR3 bases are TGTGCCTGGAGTGCGGGAACACAGGTAATCTTC. Its translation: CAWSAGTQVIF. The whole variable domain, filled in from reference TRBV30 and TRBJ2-1, reads SQTIHQWPATLVQPVGSPLSLECTVEGTSNPNLYWYRQAAGRGLQLLFYSVGIGQISSEVPQNLSASRPQDRQFILSSKKLLLSDSGFYLCAWSAGTQVIFGPGTRLTVL.

J is TRBJ2-1 and V is TRBV10-3, with 9 bases lining up with TRBD2. Trimming removed 0 bases from V and 7 bases from J; junction bases left unmatched: 7. CDR1 ENHRY and CDR2 SYGVKD come from the germline V gene. The CDR3 covers 16 residues. The CDR3 protein is CAISESYAGGGNEQFF. CDR3 coding DNA: TGTGCCATCAGTGAGTCGTATGCGGGAGGGGGTAATGAGCAGTTCTTC.

This chain links TRBV7-8 with TRBJ2-5; 8 bases agree with TRBD1. V shed 5 bases, J shed 2 bases, and the junction held 10 bases outside the gene matches. This CDR3 comprises 16 residues. CDR1 and CDR2 from the germline V gene are SGHVS and FQNEAQ. The CDR3 DNA reads as TGTGCCAGCAGCGTACGGACAGGGAGATCTCAAGAGACCCAGTACTTC. Translation: CASSVRTGRSQETQYF.

This clone was detected only a few times. The chain is built from TRBV5-1 and TRBJ1-1; D unclear. Trimming removed 4 bases at V and 7 bases at J, with 8 bases between. This CDR3 is built from 11 residues. Germline V lookup: CDR1 SGHRS, CDR2 YFSETQ. CDR3 DNA: TGCGCCAGCAGCCAGACGGGTGAAGCTTTCTTT. It translates to CASSQTGEAFF.